These 21 T cell receptor beta chains were sequenced from one sample in a study of cytomegalovirus exposure and HLA in healthy donors. Both 60 Vbeta primers and 13 Jbeta primers went into the PCR. The data were produced by immunoSEQ multiplex PCR, yet TCRdb's version contains in-frame clones alone and is incomplete. This sample's table reports 100,000 to 150,000 clones. Input material: PBMCs. The receptors were sampled from a woman between 35 and 50 years old in good health and CMV-seronegative.

The chain uses TRBV18 and TRBJ1-5, with D possibly matching TRBD1 (5 bases). The CDR3 covers 14 residues. Germline V gene data show CDR1 as KGHSH and CDR2 as LQKENI. Trimming removed 2 bases at V and 3 bases at J, with 8 bases between. CDR3 DNA: TGTGCCAGCTCACCAGCCAGGGACAATCAGCCCCAGCATTTT. Protein product: CASSPARDNQPQHF.

V gene TRBV5-8 combines with J gene TRBJ1-5; D possibly corresponds to TRBD1 (5 bases). The CDR3 contains 15 residues. Germline V gives CDR1 SGHTS, CDR2 YDEGEE. V shed 1 base and J shed 0 bases, with 8 bases lying between them. CDR3 in DNA: TGTGCCAGCAGCTTGAAGGGGTATAGCAATCAGCCCCAGCATTTT. Encoded protein: CASSLKGYSNQPQHF.

J is TRBJ1-4 and V is TRBV5-1; D perhaps matches TRBD1 (6 bases). Looked up from germline, CDR1 is SGHRS and CDR2 is YFSETQ. V was pared by 4 bases and J by 6 bases, with 19 bases between. This CDR3 contains 16 residues. The CDR3 DNA reads as TGCGCCAGCAGCCTCAGACAGGCCGACGGTGATGAAAAACTGTTTTTT. Translated: CASSLRQADGDEKLFF.

The chain combines TRBV28 with TRBJ2-7; 12 nucleotides match TRBD1. This CDR3 is built from 15 residues. Germline V CDR1 and CDR2: MDHEN, SYDVKM. The trim removed 7 bases at V and 6 bases at J, leaving 10 bases unmatched. The CDR3 reads CASTPRDRGLSEQYF. DNA of the CDR3: TGTGCCAGCACCCCCCGGGACAGGGGGCTTAGCGAGCAGTACTTC.

The V gene is TRBV7-2, the J gene TRBJ2-1; unclear D gene. The CDR3 loop spans 9 amino acids. V lost 8 bases and J lost 7, with 3 bases in between. Germline lookup yields CDR1 SGHTA and CDR2 FQGNSA. The chain's CDR3 is CASQNEQFF. CDR3 DNA sequence: TGTGCCAGCCAGAATGAGCAGTTCTTC.

This chain connects TRBV4-3 to TRBJ2-2; no firm D call. V lost 4 bases, J lost 3 bases, and 12 bases lay in between. CDR1 is LGHNA, CDR2 YSLEER, per germline. The length of the CDR3 is 15 residues. For the CDR3, the DNA is TGCGCCAGCAGCCTGCGAGTTTCTGACACCGGGGAGCTGTTTTTT. Translating gives CASSLRVSDTGELFF.

V is TRBV28 and J is TRBJ1-2, with 7 bases that match TRBD1. The CDR3 sequence is 12 residues long. The germline V gene has CDR1 MDHEN and CDR2 SYDVKM. The V and J ends lost 7 bases and 2 bases, in that order; junction bases with no gene match: 1. Here the CDR3 DNA reads TGTGCCAGCATACAGGGGAACTATGGCTACACCTTC. Translating gives CASIQGNYGYTF.

This chain uses TRBV6-6 with TRBJ2-7, with 9 bases fitting TRBD1. Germline CDR1 and CDR2: MNHNY and SVGAGI (reference sequence). V gave up 6 bases and J gave up 5 bases; unmatched junction bases: 2. The CDR3 loop spans 12 amino acids. The CDR3 region is CASRDRGNEQYF. CDR3 sequence (DNA): TGTGCCAGCAGGGACAGGGGTAACGAGCAGTACTTC.

This rearrangement joins TRBV10-3 to TRBJ2-3; TRBD1 matches at 11 bases. V shed 8 bases and J 1 base; nucleotides not matched to a gene: 8. Germline assignment: CDR1 ENHRY and CDR2 SYGVKD. This CDR3 spans 16 amino acids. CDR3 sequence (DNA): TGTGCCATCGGACAGGGGGCGGCCGGGGGCACAGATACGCAGTATTTT. Protein: CAIGQGAAGGTDTQYF.

The chain has TRBV6-5 and TRBJ2-6; D is uncertain. V was pared by 6 bases and J by 2 bases, with 11 bases between. In germline, CDR1 is MNHEY, CDR2 SVGAGI. The CDR3 totals 15 residues. The CDR3 here is CASRSQNPGANVLTF. The CDR3 DNA is TGTGCCAGCAGGTCCCAGAACCCTGGGGCCAACGTCCTGACTTTC.

This sequence joins TRBV28 and TRBJ2-1; 9 bases are shared with TRBD2. The CDR3 covers 15 residues. CDR1 is MDHEN, CDR2 SYDVKM, per germline. The V segment lost 3 bases and the J segment 6 bases; nucleotides outside the gene matches: 6. This chain's CDR3 is CASSLTSGGPNEQFF. DNA for the CDR3: TGTGCCAGCAGTTTGACTAGCGGTGGGCCCAATGAGCAGTTCTTC.

J is TRBJ1-1 and V is TRBV6-1; D is unclear. The germline V gene has CDR1 MNHNS and CDR2 SASEGT. There are 13 residues in the CDR3. The V and J ends lost 7 bases and 1 base respectively, with 10 bases between them. The DNA for the CDR3 is TGTGCCAGCATTCGCCGGGGGAACACTGAAGCTTTCTTT. Protein sequence: CASIRRGNTEAFF.

The V call is TRBV29-1, the J call TRBJ1-1; D is possibly TRBD1 (5 bases). There are 14 residues in the CDR3. Germline CDR1 SQVTM, CDR2 ANQGSEA. V dropped 2 bases and J dropped 5 bases, with 15 bases sitting between them. This CDR3 is CSVEIGGRGTEAFF. The CDR3, as DNA: TGCAGCGTTGAAATCGGAGGGCGGGGGACTGAAGCTTTCTTT. Using reference TRBV29-1 and TRBJ1-1 for the parts outside the CDR3, the full variable domain is SAVISQKPSRDICQRGTSLTIQCQVDSQVTMMFWYRQQPGQSLTLIATANQGSEATYESGFVIDKFPISRPNLTFSTLTVSNMSPEDSSIYLCSVEIGGRGTEAFFGQGTRLTVV.

The genes are TRBV6-4 and TRBJ2-3, with 10 bases that match TRBD2. Unmatched junction bases numbered 0, after V lost 0 bases and J lost 3 bases. The germline V gene has CDR1 MRHNA and CDR2 SNTAGT. This CDR3 has 15 amino acids. Here the CDR3 reads CASSDSGLATDTQYF. Written as DNA, the CDR3 is TGTGCCAGCAGTGACTCGGGACTAGCGACAGATACGCAGTATTTT.

The chain is built from TRBV4-1 and TRBJ2-7; 7 bases match TRBD1. This CDR3 contains 14 residues. V shed 4 bases, J shed 5 bases, and the junction held 8 bases outside the gene matches. CDR1 is MGHRA and CDR2 is YSYEKL in the germline V gene. CDR3 in amino acids: CASSLKGQSDEQYF. DNA of the CDR3: TGCGCCAGCAGCCTTAAGGGACAGTCCGACGAGCAGTACTTC.

V usage is TRBV7-2 and J usage is TRBJ2-7; 9 bases line up with TRBD1. CDR1 and CDR2 (germline): SGHTA, FQGNSA. V shed 4 bases and J 3 bases; nucleotides not matched to a gene: 1. This CDR3 region has 13 residues. As DNA, the CDR3 is TGTGCCAGCAGCTGGGACAGGGACTACGAGCAGTACTTC. Residues: CASSWDRDYEQYF.

The chain has TRBV4-2 and TRBJ2-3, with D possibly being TRBD2 (6 bases). CDR3 size: 15 residues. Looked up from germline, CDR1 is LGHNA and CDR2 is YNFKEQ. Trimming took off 1 base at V and 5 bases at J, with 13 bases between the two ends. The CDR3 coding sequence is TGTGCCAGCAGCCAAGTCCCCGGGGGTGGAGATACGCAGTATTTT. Translated: CASSQVPGGGDTQYF.

The chain combines TRBV4-2 with TRBJ1-1, with TRBD1 matching 9 bases. Germline CDR1 LGHNA, CDR2 YNFKEQ. V shed 0 bases and J 5 bases; nucleotides not matched to a gene: 7. CDR3 length: 16 residues. The CDR3 here is CASSQEGTGTSTEAFF. CDR3 coding DNA: TGTGCCAGCAGCCAAGAAGGGACAGGGACCAGTACTGAAGCTTTCTTT.

V usage is TRBV6-4 and J usage is TRBJ2-3; 9 bases fit TRBD1. In germline, CDR1 is MRHNA, CDR2 SNTAGT. With 0 bases clipped from V and 6 bases from J, the junction kept 4 bases outside the gene matches. The CDR3 totals 15 residues. CDR3 nucleotides: TGTGCCAGCAGTGACTCGGGACAGGGATGGGATACGCAGTATTTT. Translating it yields CASSDSGQGWDTQYF.

The chain employs TRBV7-2 and TRBJ1-1; tentative D call: TRBD1 (5 bases). The CDR3 extends over 13 amino acids. Trimming cost V 4 bases and J 1 base, with 7 bases left between them. Germline V gene sequence: CDR1 SGHTA, CDR2 FQGNSA. Written as DNA, the CDR3 is TGTGCCAGCAGCTCCGGACAGAACACTGAAGCTTTCTTT. This translates into CASSSGQNTEAFF.

This chain connects TRBV19 to TRBJ2-2; possible D gene TRBD2, 5 bases. The CDR3 runs to 16 residues. The V gene's germline CDR1 is LNHDA and CDR2 SQIVND (reference sequence). Trimming stripped 6 bases from V and 4 bases from J, with 18 bases between. The chain's CDR3 is CASRRLGVRSTGELFF. In DNA form, the CDR3 reads TGTGCCAGTAGAAGGCTCGGGGTAAGAAGCACCGGGGAGCTGTTTTTT.